These T cell receptor beta chains were read from a single sample in a study of blood T cell repertoires in COVID-19. Libraries were prepared by immunoSEQ multiplex PCR; TCRdb keeps only in-frame clonotypes and omits some of them. This sample has about 200,000 clones, with 89% found just once. Sequenced input: PBMCs or T cells enriched from blood (not recorded which). These receptors were obtained from a woman aged 40 to 55 with acute COVID-19. Each CDR3 is given without its conserved first and last residue.

j_gene,v_gene,len,CDR3aa
TRBJ2-1,TRBV28,11,ASSPTDSDEQF
TRBJ1-4,TRBV7-6,13,ASSQTPGGREKLF
TRBJ2-1,TRBV5-1,12,ASSLVRGNNEQF
TRBJ2-1,TRBV6-5,14,ASSSGTSGRYNEQF
TRBJ1-1,TRBV12-5,13,ASGLVPQMNTEAF
TRBJ2-3,TRBV13,15,ASSSAGLAASTDTQY
TRBJ2-1,TRBV7-9,13,ASSLARQGANEQF
TRBJ2-6,TRBV5-1,14,ASSLGGGRGANVLT
TRBJ1-1,TRBV3-1/TRBV3-2,11,ASSQVLNTEAF
TRBJ2-7,TRBV28,13,ASRRLRDRATEQY
TRBJ2-3,TRBV2,15,ARVPLATGKDTDTQY
TRBJ2-5,TRBV2,9,ASIAVETQY
TRBJ2-3,TRBV3-1/TRBV3-2,12,ASSQYLAADTQY
TRBJ2-1,TRBV7-6,16,ASSLAQTSGGLYNEQF
TRBJ1-5,TRBV30,10,ASKDRDQPQH
TRBJ2-7,TRBV7-2,14,ASSFSSGLFAYEQY
TRBJ2-3,TRBV5-1,13,ASSLDGGVTDTQY
TRBJ1-5,TRBV2,13,ASRTTGLGNQPQH